Listed below are T cell receptor beta chains from one sample, sequenced in a study of blood T cell repertoires in COVID-19. The method was immunoSEQ multiplex PCR; TCRdb's version includes in-frame clones alone and lacks a portion of them. This repertoire shows approximately 250,000 clones, 70% to 90% found once; its top ten account for about 4%. Specimen: peripheral blood. Receptors originate from a man aged 50 to 59 with acute or convalescent COVID-19. Each CDR3 is given with its conserved first and last residue. Fields, in order: clone size, J gene, D gene, V gene, CDR3 DNA, CDR3 protein. The D gene is left open where the match is weak. Clone size is given for some rows only: seen once, a few or many times, or a class if the clone is expanded.

>once|TRBJ2-1|TRBD1|TRBV24-1
TGTGCCACCAGTGAAGGGGACAGGGAACTCTACAATGAGCAGTTCTTC
CATSEGDRELYNEQFF
>few|TRBJ1-1|NA|TRBV6-5
TGTGCCAGCAGTTACTTCGGCAGGGTGGACACTGAAGCTTTCTTT
CASSYFGRVDTEAFF
>NA|TRBJ1-2|NA|TRBV18
TGTGCCAGCTCATTCCGACAGAGAGAGTACTATGGCTACACCTTC
CASSFRQREYYGYTF
>NA|TRBJ1-1|TRBD1|TRBV10-3
TGTGCCACGAGGGTGGGACAGGGGGGAAACACTGAAGCTTTCTTT
CATRVGQGGNTEAFF
>NA|TRBJ2-3|TRBD2|TRBV7-3
TGTGCCAGCAGCCCTAGCGGAAGCACAGATACGCAGTATTTT
CASSPSGSTDTQYF
>NA|TRBJ2-5|TRBD1|TRBV15
TGTGCCACCAGCAGGGACGCGGTGGGACAGAGTCATGAGACCCAGTACTTC
CATSRDAVGQSHETQYF
>NA|TRBJ1-2|TRBD1|TRBV24-1
TGTGCCACCAGTGACACCGGGACAGGGGGTGGCTACACCTTC
CATSDTGTGGGYTF
>NA|TRBJ2-5|NA|TRBV11-3
TGTGCCAGCAGCTTTTCAGGGGCCGGGAAACAAGAGACCCAGTACTTC
CASSFSGAGKQETQYF
>few|TRBJ2-7|NA|TRBV21-1
TGTGCCAGCAGCAAAGTTCACAGGAGTTTCTCCTACGAGCAGTACTTC
CASSKVHRSFSYEQYF
>NA|TRBJ2-7|TRBD1|TRBV7-9
TGTGCCAGCAGCTCCCCGGACAGGAGGTACGAGCAGTACTTC
CASSSPDRRYEQYF
>NA|TRBJ2-5|NA|TRBV27
TGTGCCAGCAGTTTAGAGACAGGGAGGGAGACCCAGTACTTC
CASSLETGRETQYF
>NA|TRBJ1-2|TRBD1|TRBV7-3
TGTGCCAGCAGCCCCGGACAGGGGAGAGGCTACACCTTC
CASSPGQGRGYTF
>NA|TRBJ2-1|TRBD2|TRBV4-1
TGCGCCAGCAGCCAAGGACGGGGGGGCGATGAGCAGTTCTTC
CASSQGRGGDEQFF
>NA|TRBJ1-1|NA|TRBV2
TGTGCCAGCAGGACACAGAACACTGAAGCTTTCTTT
CASRTQNTEAFF
>once|TRBJ1-2|TRBD1|TRBV3-1/TRBV3-2
TGTGCCAGCAGCCAAGGCACAGGGGGGCTAGGCTACACCTTC
CASSQGTGGLGYTF
>few|TRBJ1-5|TRBD1|TRBV19
TGTGCCAGTAGTTTATCATCCGGGACAGATAGCAATCAGCCCCAGCATTTT
CASSLSSGTDSNQPQHF
>NA|TRBJ1-5|NA|TRBV19
TGTGCCAGTAGTATTTATTCTTCGCGGGGAGATCAGCCCCAGCATTTT
CASSIYSSRGDQPQHF
>few|TRBJ1-1|NA|TRBV11-2
TGTGCCAGCAGCCGAACTTGGACAGCCTTGGAAGCTTTCTTT
CASSRTWTALEAFF
>NA|TRBJ2-7|TRBD2|TRBV9
TGTGCCAGCAGCCCCGGACTAGCGGGTACTTATTACGAGCAGTACTTC
CASSPGLAGTYYEQYF
>NA|TRBJ1-3|NA|TRBV4-1
TGCGCCAGCAGCCGAGTCTCTGGAAACACCATATATTTT
CASSRVSGNTIYF
>NA|TRBJ2-7|TRBD1|TRBV2
TGTGCCAGCAGTGAGGACAGGGTAGGCTACGAGCAGTACTTC
CASSEDRVGYEQYF
>NA|TRBJ2-4|TRBD2|TRBV5-4
TGTGCCAGCAGCTTAGGGCACCTAGCGGGGATAGCCAAAAACATTCAGTACTTC
CASSLGHLAGIAKNIQYF
>few|TRBJ1-3|TRBD1|TRBV11-1
TGTGCCAGCAGCCGACAGGGTCCAGGAAACACCATATATTTT
CASSRQGPGNTIYF
>NA|TRBJ2-1|TRBD1|TRBV28
TGTGCCAGCAGTCTCCGGACAGGGGATGAGCAGTTCTTC
CASSLRTGDEQFF
>NA|TRBJ2-7|NA|TRBV11-3
TGTGCCAGCAGCCCCCGGGACACATACTACGAGCAGTACTTC
CASSPRDTYYEQYF
>NA|TRBJ1-5|NA|TRBV19
TGTGCCAGTAGTTACCCTGACATTGCCCAGCATTTT
CASSYPDIAQHF
>NA|TRBJ2-2|TRBD1|TRBV4-1
TGCGCCAGCAGCAAAATTCCGGGACAGGGATCCACCGGGGAGCTGTTTTTT
CASSKIPGQGSTGELFF
>NA|TRBJ1-1|NA|TRBV28
TGTGCCAGCAGGGAGGGGAACACTGAAGCTTTCTTT
CASREGNTEAFF
>NA|TRBJ1-2|TRBD1|TRBV5-4
TGTGCCAGCAGCTCACAGGGGAACTATGGCTACACCTTC
CASSSQGNYGYTF
>NA|TRBJ1-1|NA|TRBV20-1
TGCAGTGCTAGAGCCGACACTGAAGCTTTCTTT
CSARADTEAFF
>NA|TRBJ1-1|TRBD1|TRBV19
TGTGCCAGTAGTGACAGGGGGGACCGGAACACTGAAGCTTTCTTT
CASSDRGDRNTEAFF
>NA|TRBJ1-1|TRBD1|TRBV10-3
TGTGCCATCAGCCAGGACAGGGGGAACACTGAAGCTTTCTTT
CAISQDRGNTEAFF
>NA|TRBJ2-3|TRBD2|TRBV10-1
TGCGCCACCATGGGGCTAGCGGCGGACACAGATACGCAGTATTTT
CATMGLAADTDTQYF
>NA|TRBJ1-6|NA|TRBV11-2
TGTGCCAGCAGCTTAAGGTTTACAGGAAATAATTCACCCCTCCACTTT
CASSLRFTGNNSPLHF
>once|TRBJ1-5|NA|TRBV2
TGTGCCAGCACGAACCCCGGGAGCAATCAGCCCCAGCATTTT
CASTNPGSNQPQHF
>NA|TRBJ2-5|NA|TRBV11-3
TGTGCCAGCAACCCGTGGGGTGGCCGGGGGGCGCAGTACTTC
CASNPWGGRGAQYF
>NA|TRBJ2-5|NA|TRBV7-2
TGTGCCAGCAGCCGTACACGCCAAGAGACCCAGTACTTC
CASSRTRQETQYF
>NA|TRBJ2-2|NA|TRBV3-1/TRBV3-2
TGTGCCAGCAGCCAAGATTATAGCCACACCGGGGAGCTGTTTTTT
CASSQDYSHTGELFF
>NA|TRBJ2-1|TRBD2|TRBV24-1
TGTGCCACCTCCGGGACTAGCGGTTACAATGAGCAGTTCTTC
CATSGTSGYNEQFF
>NA|TRBJ1-5|NA|TRBV12-3/TRBV12-4
TGTGCCAGCAGCAAAGGTGGGGCTCAGCCCCAGCATTTT
CASSKGGAQPQHF
>NA|TRBJ2-3|TRBD2|TRBV9
TGTGCCAGCAGCGTAAGCGGGATTAGCACAGATACGCAGTATTTT
CASSVSGISTDTQYF
>NA|TRBJ2-3|TRBD2|TRBV9
TGTGCCAGCAGCGAAGGACTAGCGGGAGTGGCAGATACGCAGTATTTT
CASSEGLAGVADTQYF
>NA|TRBJ2-2|TRBD2|TRBV19
TGTGCCAGTAGTATACGGGGGGGTAGGACCGGGGAGCTGTTTTTT
CASSIRGGRTGELFF
>NA|TRBJ1-1|TRBD1|TRBV15
TGTGCCACCAGCAGATCCATCACAGGGGTGGGTACTGAAGCTTTCTTT
CATSRSITGVGTEAFF
>NA|TRBJ2-7|NA|TRBV27
TGTGCCAGCAGTTTAAGGGCCCAGGGGCGCCGCCTGGACGAGCAGTACTTC
CASSLRAQGRRLDEQYF
>NA|TRBJ1-1|TRBD1|TRBV10-3
TGTGCCATCAGTGCAGGGGGATGGAACACTGAAGCTTTCTTT
CAISAGGWNTEAFF
>NA|TRBJ2-2|NA|TRBV7-8
TGTGCCAGCAGCTTTGCGGACAGATTCACCGGGGAGCTGTTTTTT
CASSFADRFTGELFF